This entry describes one T cell receptor (beta chain). The sample is PBMC spiked with counted cells of clone KT2. Fixed numbers of PBMC received varying amounts of KT2 cells. This specimen comes from a study of quantifying T cell responses using KT2 cells. Overall study: RNA was reverse transcribed with TCR alpha and beta constant-region primers.

CDR1 and CDR2 from the germline V gene are LGHDT and YNNKEL (reference sequence). The CDR3 length is 16 residues. V dropped 3 bases and J dropped 0 bases, with 12 bases sitting between them. Each cDNA got a UMI-containing oligo ligated at its 3' end. First-round PCR used 4 cycles and beta primers RC1.1 and RC1.2 covering TRBC1 and TRBC2. TCRdb passed the UMI-ligation and nested PCR reads through MiXCR, listing each CDR3 protein once. Of approximately 46,000 distinct CDR3 sequences listed, 11% are singletons. The receptor was isolated from a human donor. This rearrangement joins TRBV3-1 to TRBJ1-5; D uncertain. The sequenced sample consisted of PBMCs spiked with cells of the T cell clone KT2. This CDR3 is CASSHGPVYSNQPQHF. CDR3 nucleotides: TGTGCCAGCAGCCACGGGCCAGTGTATAGCAATCAGCCCCAGCATTTT.